The 10 T cell receptor beta chains given below trace back to one sample, sequenced in a study of early T cells in non-severe SARS-CoV-2 infection. TCRdb reprocessed the 5' RACE reads with MiXCR, giving one entry per CDR3 protein. The sample includes roughly 50,000 distinct CDR3 sequences, roughly 9.3% seen only once; the top ten take 15%. Sequencing input: whole blood. Every receptor here comes from an adult who was a healthcare worker with PCR-confirmed SARS-CoV-2 infection or an uninfected control (not recorded which).

In its sample, this clonotype was seen a few times. V and J are TRBV20-1 and TRBJ2-1; 9 nucleotides line up with TRBD2. The CDR3 is 14 residues long. From germline, CDR1 is DFQATT and CDR2 SNEGSKA (reference sequence). The V segment lost 6 bases and the J segment 7 bases; nucleotides outside the gene matches: 10. The DNA of the CDR3 is TGCAGTGCGCCAAATAGCGGGAGAGGAAATGAGCAGTTCTTC. This sequence encodes CSAPNSGRGNEQFF.

This clonotype was seen only a few times. This rearrangement joins TRBV20-1 to TRBJ2-1; maybe TRBD1 (7 bases). Germline CDR1 is DFQATT and CDR2 is SNEGSKA (reference sequence). The CDR3 runs to 15 residues. Trimming left V 6 bases short and J 4 bases short, with 19 bases between. CDR3 coding DNA: TGCAGTGCGGACCCAGGGGGGCTAAGTTACAATGAGCAGTTCTTC. Its translation: CSADPGGLSYNEQFF.

This clonotype turned up a few times. V usage is TRBV29-1 and J usage is TRBJ1-1; D is perhaps TRBD1 (6 bases). CDR3 length: 13 amino acids. The germline gives CDR1 SQVTM, CDR2 ANQGSEA. V was pared by 7 bases and J by 3 bases, with 15 bases between. As DNA, the CDR3 is TGCAGCGCCCGGCGGGGGGCGGACACTGAAGCTTTCTTT. Protein sequence: CSARRGADTEAFF. The variable domain in full, completed from reference TRBV29-1 and TRBJ1-1, reads SAVISQKPSRDICQRGTSLTIQCQVDSQVTMMFWYRQQPGQSLTLIATANQGSEATYESGFVIDKFPISRPNLTFSTLTVSNMSPEDSSIYLCSARRGADTEAFFGQGTRLTVV.

The table lists this clonotype with a few counts. The CDR3 bases are TGCGCCAGCAGCTCGACCGGGACAGGGCAATCACCCCTCCACTTT. Its translation is CASSSTGTGQSPLHF. The chain couples TRBV5-1 to TRBJ1-6; TRBD1 matches 9 bases. CDR1 and CDR2 from the germline V gene are SGHRS and YFSETQ. After removal of 3 bases from V and 10 bases from J, the junction contained 8 bases not matched to a gene. CDR3 length equals 15 residues.

This clonotype was seen at least ten times. The chain has TRBV5-6 and TRBJ2-1; D remains ambiguous. The CDR3 spans 13 residues. CDR1 SGHDT and CDR2 YYEEEE come from the germline V gene. Trimming removed 6 bases at V and 0 bases at J, with 7 bases between. The CDR3 nucleotides read TGTGCCAGCAAAAGGACCTCCTACAATGAGCAGTTCTTC. As protein: CASKRTSYNEQFF.

This clonotype was detected only a few times. V gene TRBV11-2 combines with J gene TRBJ2-7; 8 bases agree with TRBD2. The CDR3 length is 18 residues. The germline V gene has CDR1 SGHAT and CDR2 FQNNGV. After removal of 1 base from V and 4 bases from J, the junction contained 15 bases not matched to a gene. CDR3 loop: CASSLASSGRSILYEQYF. The CDR3, as DNA: TGTGCCAGCAGCTTAGCGTCTAGCGGGCGGAGTATTTTGTACGAGCAGTACTTC.

This clonotype was picked up many times. J is TRBJ1-2 and V is TRBV11-2, with D possibly matching TRBD1 (6 bases). The CDR3 has 16 residues. Trimming removed 2 bases at V and 3 bases at J, with 16 bases between. The V gene's germline CDR1 is SGHAT and CDR2 FQNNGV. The CDR3 DNA follows: TGTGCCAGCAGCTTACGGCCCACAGGGTTAGACTATGGCTACACCTTC. Its protein is CASSLRPTGLDYGYTF.

This clonotype appeared a few times. The V call is TRBV27, the J call TRBJ2-7; no definite D call. Between the trimmed V and J ends, which lost 4 bases and 2 bases, there was a span of 12 bases. The CDR3 extends over 14 amino acids. Per germline, CDR1 MNHEY and CDR2 SMNVEV (reference sequence). CDR3 nucleotide sequence: TGTGCCAGCAGTTCGCCGATCCGTCCCTACGAGCAGTACTTC. It codes for CASSSPIRPYEQYF.

The V gene is TRBV6-5, the J gene TRBJ1-2; no reliable D call. From germline, CDR1 is MNHEY and CDR2 SVGAGI. The CDR3 has 11 amino acids. Trimming took off 5 bases at V and 3 bases at J, with 4 bases between the two ends. The CDR3: CASSNDYGYTF. The CDR3 DNA is TGTGCCAGCAGTAATGACTATGGCTACACCTTC.

The sample holds many counts of this clonotype. J is TRBJ1-5 and V is TRBV7-2; D uncertain. With 2 bases removed from V and 5 bases from J, the gap between germline ends came to 13 bases. The CDR3 is 15 amino acids. Germline CDR1 SGHTA, CDR2 FQGNSA. CDR3 DNA: TGTGCCAGCAGCTTAACCGGCAGCCGCTATCAGCCCCAGCATTTT. This gives the protein CASSLTGSRYQPQHF.